Each of the 23 T cell receptor beta chains below was sequenced from the same sample in a study of CXCR3-negative and CXCR3-positive naive CD8 T cells. Findings and caveats of the study: TRB CDR3s were more hydrophobic in CXCR3-positive than in CXCR3-negative naive cells.

The libraries of TRB cDNA were prepared using 5' RACE with UMI labels. TCRdb reanalyzed the 5' RACE reads, giving one entry per CDR3 protein sequence and no DNA. The sample totals about 120,000 distinct CDR3 sequences. No cognate antigen is known for these TCRs. Sequenced material: naive CXCR3+ CD8+ T cells from blood. The sample's subset: CD45RO-CCR7+CD27+CD95- naive CD8+ T cells expressing CXCR3 (TNR3+). Receptors were obtained from a human donor in good health. Some clones in this sample may be carry-over from other donors' samples.

The V gene is TRBV13, the J gene TRBJ2-3; the D gene TCRdb calls, TRBD1, cannot be checked with no DNA. Germline assignment: CDR1 PRHDT and CDR2 FYEKMQ (reference sequence). The CDR3 extends over 17 amino acids. The CDR3: CASSLGVLRGSTDTQYF.

V and J are TRBV9 and TRBJ2-2; TCRdb lists TRBD2, though no DNA is available to test this call. The CDR3 is made up of 14 amino acids. CDR1 and CDR2 from the germline V gene are SGDLS and YYNGEE. CDR3 region: CAISVASGTGELFF.

This rearrangement joins TRBV6-5 to TRBJ2-7; no DNA is available, so the TRBD2 call from TCRdb remains unchecked. The germline V gene encodes CDR1 MNHEY and CDR2 SVGAGI. This CDR3 comprises 11 residues. The CDR3 reads CVAGAPYEQYF.

V gene TRBV27 combines with J gene TRBJ2-7; TCRdb calls TRBD1, which cannot be checked without DNA. CDR1 MNHEY and CDR2 SMNVEV come from the germline V gene (reference sequence). The CDR3 runs to 14 residues. The CDR3 here is CASSWAGSSYEQYF.

CDR3 region: CASRSYPNGLNEQFF. The V and J genes are TRBV28 and TRBJ2-1. Germline V gene sequence: CDR1 MDHEN, CDR2 SYDVKM. The length of the CDR3 is 15 residues.

J is TRBJ1-1 and V is TRBV29-1. Germline assignment: CDR1 SQVTM and CDR2 ANQGSEA. The CDR3 has 12 residues. The CDR3 protein is CSVEGGDTEAFF.

V and J are TRBV7-9 and TRBJ1-1. This CDR3 is 16 amino acids long. Germline-derived CDR1 and CDR2 are SEHNR and FQNEAQ (reference sequence). The CDR3 here is CASSPPRGFLNTEAFF.

The chain uses TRBV9 and TRBJ2-2; TCRdb gives TRBD1 as the D gene, but with no DNA this cannot be confirmed. Germline V gives CDR1 SGDLS, CDR2 YYNGEE. The CDR3 sequence is 17 residues long. CDR3 protein: CASIIRYRVLDTGELFF.

This chain connects TRBV12-5 to TRBJ1-1; TCRdb's D gene call, TRBD1, goes unchecked for lack of DNA. This CDR3 contains 15 residues. Germline CDR1 and CDR2: LGHNT and FRNRAP. The CDR3 sequence: CASGAPGQGLSEAFF.

The chain couples TRBV19 to TRBJ2-7. This CDR3 has 14 residues. Germline loops: CDR1 LNHDA, CDR2 SQIVND (reference sequence). The CDR3: CASSGGLGTYEQYF.

CDR3 loop: CASIPMTGTNEQFF. The V call is TRBV7-9, the J call TRBJ2-1; TCRdb gives TRBD1 as the D gene, but with no DNA this cannot be confirmed. Per the germline V gene, CDR1 is SEHNR and CDR2 is FQNEAQ (reference sequence). The CDR3 length is 14 residues.

The rearrangement joins TRBV30 to TRBJ2-7; TCRdb calls TRBD1, which cannot be checked without DNA. Germline CDR1 is GTSNPN and CDR2 is SVGIG (reference sequence). This CDR3 contains 12 residues. CDR3 region: CDWTLSGYEQYF. Filled out from reference TRBV30 and TRBJ2-7, the complete variable domain reads SQTIHQWPATLVQPVGSPLSLECTVEGTSNPNLYWYRQAAGRGLQLLFYSVGIGQISSEVPQNLSASRPQDRQFILSSKKLLLSDSGFYLCDWTLSGYEQYFGPGTRLTVT.

The chain recombines TRBV29-1 with TRBJ2-7; with no DNA, the TCRdb D assignment of TRBD2 cannot be verified. The CDR3 extends over 12 amino acids. The germline V gene encodes CDR1 SQVTM and CDR2 ANQGSEA. CDR3 amino acids: CSVAEVSYEQYF.

The V gene is TRBV28, the J gene TRBJ2-2; there is no DNA to check the TCRdb D call of TRBD2. CDR3 length equals 13 residues. In germline, CDR1 is MDHEN, CDR2 SYDVKM. This CDR3 is CASSWESAGELFF.

The gene calls are TRBV7-3 and TRBJ2-1; the TCRdb D gene call, TRBD2, has no DNA to confirm it. This CDR3 comprises 15 residues. Germline V gene sequence: CDR1 SGHTA, CDR2 FQGTGA. CDR3 protein: CASSLLSGGPNEQFF.

This sequence joins TRBV20-1 and TRBJ1-1. Germline V gene sequence: CDR1 DFQATT, CDR2 SNEGSKA (reference sequence). This CDR3 contains 15 residues. The CDR3 loop is CSATARLGGNTEAFF.

The genes are TRBV2 and TRBJ2-3; the D call from TCRdb, TRBD1, cannot be confirmed without DNA. Germline V CDR1 and CDR2: SNHLY, FYNNEI. The CDR3 contains 16 residues. The CDR3 protein is CASRPIRDRATDTQYF.

The chain combines TRBV20-1 with TRBJ1-3; TCRdb reports TRBD1, a call that lacks DNA to check it against. Germline values: CDR1 DFQATT, CDR2 SNEGSKA (reference sequence). The CDR3 runs to 14 residues. Here the CDR3 reads CSARTRINGNTIYF.

Here the CDR3 reads CASSRGTSGPYNEQFF. This chain uses TRBV28 with TRBJ2-1; TCRdb indicates TRBD2, and absent DNA this call remains unverified. The CDR3 has 16 amino acids. CDR1 is MDHEN and CDR2 is SYDVKM in the germline V gene.

CDR3 loop: CASSLSYRGITEAFF. The chain employs TRBV12-3 or TRBV12-4 and TRBJ1-1; TCRdb outputs TRBD1, but without DNA this stays unchecked. The CDR3 contains 15 residues.

The chain has TRBV29-1 and TRBJ2-2. From germline, CDR1 is SQVTM and CDR2 ANQGSEA. The CDR3 is made up of 13 amino acids. The CDR3 loop reads CSVFYTNTGELFF.

The J gene is TRBJ2-5, the V gene TRBV29-1; TCRdb outputs TRBD1, but without DNA this stays unchecked. The CDR3 has 15 amino acids. The germline V gene has CDR1 SQVTM and CDR2 ANQGSEA. The CDR3: CSVEQGRSAAETQYF.

This chain joins TRBV7-2 and TRBJ2-3; TCRdb selects TRBD2, and the lack of DNA leaves this call unchecked. This CDR3 comprises 15 residues. CDR1 is SGHTA and CDR2 is FQGNSA in the germline V gene. The CDR3 reads CASSLSRGGQDTQYF.